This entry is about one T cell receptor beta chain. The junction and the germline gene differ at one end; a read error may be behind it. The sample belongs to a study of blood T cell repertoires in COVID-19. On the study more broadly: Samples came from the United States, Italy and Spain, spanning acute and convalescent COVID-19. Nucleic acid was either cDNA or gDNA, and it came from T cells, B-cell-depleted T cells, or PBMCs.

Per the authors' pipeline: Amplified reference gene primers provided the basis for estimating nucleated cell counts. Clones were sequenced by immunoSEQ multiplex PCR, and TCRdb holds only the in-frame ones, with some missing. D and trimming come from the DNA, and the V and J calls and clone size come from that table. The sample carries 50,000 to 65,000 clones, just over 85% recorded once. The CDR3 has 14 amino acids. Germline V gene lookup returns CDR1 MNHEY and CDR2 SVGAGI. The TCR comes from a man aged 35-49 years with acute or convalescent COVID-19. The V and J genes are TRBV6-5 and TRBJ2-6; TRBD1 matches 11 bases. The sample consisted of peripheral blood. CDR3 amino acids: CASRGTGGDNVLTF. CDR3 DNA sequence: TGTGCCAGCAGGGGGACAGGGGGGGACAACGTCCTGACTTTC.